This T cell receptor beta chain was obtained from a study of blood T cell repertoires in COVID-19. In the original workflow: The authors estimated nucleated cell counts from reference gene primer amplification. Method: immunoSEQ multiplex PCR; TCRdb's copy keeps in-frame clones and lacks some. The V and J calls and clone size were taken over from that table, and D and trimming were inferred from the DNA. This sample yields fewer than 400,000 clones, of which more than 85% are seen a single time; about 18% belongs to the top ten. This clone was detected only once. V trimming: 10 bases; J trimming: 1 base; junction bases outside the gene matches: 9. The CDR3 length is 14 residues. Germline CDR1 reads ENHRY; CDR2 reads SYGVKD. Participants, about 18 to 90 years old, spanned about two dozen US areas. Researchers sorted participants into cohorts using their self-reported clinical history. In Cohort 3, a recovered donor had either two negative PCRs, clearance, or symptom resolution.

The receptor was isolated from a woman in her thirties who had recovered from COVID-19. This chain links TRBV10-3 with TRBJ1-2; 7 bases line up with TRBD1. Sequences were obtained from PBMCs or T cells enriched from blood (not recorded which). The CDR3 DNA reads as TGTGCCACCCGCGGGACAGACCTTAACTATGGCTACACCTTC. Its protein product is CATRGTDLNYGYTF.